A single sample gave rise to the 30 T cell receptor beta chains below, sequenced in a study of T cells in localized non-small cell lung cancer (dated by TCRdb to 2018 to 2020). Library method: the immunoSEQ multiplex PCR assay. In TCRdb, the immuneACCESS table is reduced to in-frame sequences with V and J assigned. These tables do not hold every clone; where another copy was compared, an unresolved V gene accounts for under half, and the others remain unexplained. The sample yields about 1,200 clones; approximately 35% were counted once. The biggest ten clones account for 9.5% to 15% of the sample. This material consisted of lung tumor tissue, taken before any cancer treatment. These TCRs come from a male donor aged 60 or older with stage II squamous cell lung carcinoma.

This clone turned up a few times. This chain joins TRBV11-3 and TRBJ1-1; D is possibly TRBD1 (5 bases). The germline V gene encodes CDR1 SGHNT and CDR2 YENEEA. V lost 4 bases, J lost 1 base, and 13 bases lay in between. This CDR3 contains 15 residues. The CDR3 region is CASSSLWDSNTEAFF. CDR3 in DNA: TGTGCCAGCAGCTCCCTGTGGGACTCGAACACTGAAGCTTTCTTT.

DNA for the CDR3: TGTGCCAGCAGCCGACAGGGGTTTTCCTACGAGCAGTACTTC. This translates into CASSRQGFSYEQYF. This chain links TRBV14 with TRBJ2-7; 8 bases map to TRBD1. V trimming: 4 bases; J trimming: 1 base; junction bases outside the gene matches: 3. The CDR3 is made up of 14 amino acids. Looked up from germline, CDR1 is SGHDN and CDR2 is FVKESK. The full variable domain, completed using reference TRBV14 and TRBJ2-7, is EAGVTQFPSHSVIEKGQTVTLRCDPISGHDNLYWYRRVMGKEIKFLLHFVKESKQDESGMPNNRFLAERTGGTYSTLKVQPAELEDSGVYFCASSRQGFSYEQYFGPGTRLTVT.

CDR3 in amino acids: CASSRQEFTEAFF. CDR3 DNA sequence: TGTGCCAGCAGTCGACAGGAATTCACTGAAGCTTTCTTT. This sequence joins TRBV28 and TRBJ1-1, with D possibly being TRBD1 (6 bases). CDR3 length equals 13 residues. Germline V CDR1 and CDR2: MDHEN, SYDVKM. V dropped 5 bases and J dropped 4 bases, with 11 bases sitting between them.

This rearrangement joins TRBV18 to TRBJ1-1; perhaps TRBD1 as D (5 bases). The CDR3 length is 14 residues. Germline V gene sequence: CDR1 KGHSH, CDR2 LQKENI. Trimming removed 1 base at V and 4 bases at J, with 10 bases between. This CDR3 reads CASSPQGTGTEAFF. CDR3 in DNA: TGTGCCAGCTCACCACAAGGGACGGGCACTGAAGCTTTCTTT.

The J gene is TRBJ1-1, the V gene TRBV28; D uncertain. CDR1 and CDR2 (germline): MDHEN, SYDVKM. V lost 5 bases and J lost 0, with 19 bases in between. CDR3 length: 17 residues. CDR3 residues: CASSTTPPGSLNTEAFF. Here the CDR3 DNA reads TGTGCCAGCAGTACCACCCCTCCAGGCAGCTTGAACACTGAAGCTTTCTTT.

By proportion, this clone is medium-sized. This chain links TRBV11-3 with TRBJ1-3; a possible D gene is TRBD1 (6 bases). CDR1 and CDR2 (germline): SGHNT, YENEEA. V was trimmed by 5 bases and J by 5 bases, leaving 19 bases between them. The CDR3 loop spans 16 amino acids. CDR3 amino acids: CASSTRTVTLRNTIYF. The DNA of the CDR3 is TGTGCCAGCAGCACCCGGACAGTGACGCTTAGAAACACCATATATTTT.

CDR3 residues: CSAGGRGRVEAFF. As DNA, the CDR3 is TGCAGCGCCGGAGGCAGGGGGCGCGTTGAAGCTTTCTTT. The genes are TRBV29-1 and TRBJ1-1; 8 nucleotides align to TRBD1. This CDR3 is 13 amino acids long. The J segment lost 7 bases and the V segment lost 7 bases, leaving 11 bases of the junction unmatched. Per the germline V gene, CDR1 is SQVTM and CDR2 is ANQGSEA.

The V gene is TRBV14, the J gene TRBJ2-7; unclear D gene. Trimming pared 1 base from V and 6 bases from J, leaving 4 bases between. From germline, CDR1 is SGHDN and CDR2 FVKESK. This CDR3 has 11 amino acids. The CDR3 reads CASSQVSEQYF. For the CDR3, the DNA is TGTGCCAGCAGCCAAGTGAGCGAGCAGTACTTC.

The chain is built from TRBV18 and TRBJ2-4; D might be TRBD1 (5 bases). The V and J ends lost 0 bases and 0 bases respectively, with 12 bases between them. The CDR3 has 17 residues. CDR1 KGHSH and CDR2 LQKENI come from the germline V gene. CDR3 residues: CASSPPNSQGAKNIQYF. The CDR3 bases are TGTGCCAGCTCACCACCCAATTCCCAGGGAGCCAAAAACATTCAGTACTTC.

The gene calls are TRBV14 and TRBJ2-7; TRBD1 is a possible D gene (6 bases). Trimming shortened V by 4 bases and J by 7 bases, and 17 bases separated the two germline ends. The CDR3 loop spans 14 amino acids. In germline, CDR1 is SGHDN, CDR2 FVKESK. The CDR3 bases are TGTGCCAGCAGCCGACAGGTGGGCAGGGAAGAGCAGTACTTC. As protein: CASSRQVGREEQYF.

This clone was seen a few times. The chain carries TRBV30 and TRBJ1-2; 7 bases match TRBD1. This CDR3 has 15 residues. Germline lookup yields CDR1 GTSNPN and CDR2 SVGIG (reference sequence). V lost 4 bases, J lost 8 bases, and 16 bases stayed unmatched. CDR3 loop: CAWTRGGGGVRGYTF. CDR3 bases: TGTGCCTGGACCAGAGGGGGCGGTGGGGTAAGGGGCTACACCTTC.

By sample share, this clone is large (0.1 to 1%). CDR3 residues: CASSVQAYNEQFF. The CDR3, as DNA: TGTGCCAGCAGCGTACAGGCCTACAATGAGCAGTTCTTC. The chain has TRBV9 and TRBJ2-1; D uncertain. V was pared by 1 base and J by 2 bases, with 4 bases between. The CDR3 is made up of 13 amino acids. From germline, CDR1 is SGDLS and CDR2 YYNGEE.

In its sample, this clone was seen a few times. The chain recombines TRBV11-3 with TRBJ2-5; 7 nucleotides line up with TRBD2. The CDR3 runs to 14 residues. Unmatched junction bases numbered 6, after V lost 4 bases and J lost 4 bases. Germline-derived CDR1 and CDR2 are SGHNT and YENEEA. The CDR3 DNA is TGTGCCAGCAGCTCTGACGGACTAGTAGAGACCCAGTACTTC. Its protein product is CASSSDGLVETQYF. Combining the CDR3 with reference TRBV11-3 and TRBJ2-5 gives the whole variable domain EAGVVQSPRYKIIEKKQPVAFWCNPISGHNTLYWYLQNLGQGPELLIRYENEEAVDDSQLPKDRFSAERLKGVDSTLKIQPAELGDSAVYLCASSSDGLVETQYFGPGTRLLVL.

The rearrangement joins TRBV29-1 to TRBJ2-5, with TRBD1 matching 8 bases. The length of the CDR3 is 15 residues. The germline CDR1 and CDR2 sequences are SQVTM and ANQGSEA. V trimming: 5 bases; J trimming: 5 bases; junction bases outside the gene matches: 13. Here the CDR3 DNA reads TGCAGCGTTAAAAACAGGGGGATGGGAAGGGAGACCCAGTACTTC. This gives the protein CSVKNRGMGRETQYF.

The chain joins TRBV19 to TRBJ2-1, with TRBD2 as a possible D gene (6 bases). Germline CDR1 reads LNHDA; CDR2 reads SQIVND (reference sequence). This CDR3 is built from 14 residues. V lost 5 bases, J lost 6 bases, and 14 bases lay in between. Here the CDR3 DNA reads TGTGCCAGTAGTCCCCGGGGTAGCGGCAATGAGCAGTTCTTC. Translated: CASSPRGSGNEQFF.

This clone occurred a few times. The chain links TRBV30 to TRBJ2-6; D remains ambiguous. Between the trimmed V and J ends, which lost 2 bases and 4 bases, there was a span of 9 bases. The CDR3 loop spans 14 amino acids. The germline CDR1 and CDR2 sequences are GTSNPN and SVGIG (reference sequence). CDR3: CAWSSAPGANVLTF. The CDR3 coding sequence is TGTGCCTGGAGTTCGGCCCCCGGGGCCAACGTCCTGACTTTC.

By share, this clone ranks as large. The rearrangement uses TRBV9 and TRBJ2-1; 9 bases line up with TRBD2. In germline, CDR1 is SGDLS, CDR2 YYNGEE. The CDR3 is 15 residues long. The junction had 8 bases not matched to a gene; V was cut back by 0 bases and J by 10 bases. The CDR3 loop reads CASSVAGSSGMEQFF. DNA for the CDR3: TGTGCCAGCAGCGTAGCTGGGTCTAGCGGGATGGAGCAGTTCTTC.

This clone was picked up a small number of times. The chain employs TRBV11-3 and TRBJ2-1; 12 nucleotides match TRBD2. The CDR3 is 17 residues long. CDR1 and CDR2 from the germline V gene are SGHNT and YENEEA. V trimming: 7 bases; J trimming: 7 bases; junction bases outside the gene matches: 14. The CDR3 DNA sequence: TGTGCCAGCACCCCTAGACACTCACTAGCGGGAGGAAATGAGCAGTTCTTC. It specifies CASTPRHSLAGGNEQFF.

The chain joins TRBV5-1 to TRBJ2-5; TRBD2 aligns across 14 bases. V lost 3 bases, J lost 3 bases, and 7 bases stayed unmatched. The V gene's germline CDR1 is SGHRS and CDR2 YFSETQ. The CDR3 is made up of 17 amino acids. The CDR3 protein is CASSWGLAGEVKETQYF. The CDR3 nucleotides read TGCGCCAGCAGCTGGGGACTAGCGGGAGAAGTGAAAGAGACCCAGTACTTC. Full variable domain (outside the CDR3, taken from reference TRBV5-1 and TRBJ2-5): KAGVTQTPRYLIKTRGQQVTLSCSPISGHRSVSWYQQTPGQGLQFLFEYFSETQRNKGNFPGRFSGRQFSNSRSEMNVSTLELGDSALYLCASSWGLAGEVKETQYFGPGTRLLVL.

This clone was seen more than once but under ten times. The V and J genes are TRBV9 and TRBJ1-1; 7 bases map to TRBD1. Germline loops: CDR1 SGDLS, CDR2 YYNGEE. V trimming: 5 bases; J trimming: 8 bases; junction bases outside the gene matches: 9. The CDR3 has 13 amino acids. CDR3 residues: CASSESETGEAFF. The CDR3 nucleotides read TGTGCCAGCAGTGAATCGGAGACAGGGGAAGCTTTCTTT.

V gene TRBV11-3 combines with J gene TRBJ1-1; D perhaps matches TRBD1 (6 bases). CDR1 and CDR2 from the germline V gene are SGHNT and YENEEA. The CDR3 contains 14 residues. V lost 5 bases and J lost 8, with 18 bases in between. As DNA, the CDR3 is TGTGCCAGCAGCCCTAGGGAGACAACAGGGGAAGCTTTCTTT. Residues: CASSPRETTGEAFF.

This chain uses TRBV11-3 with TRBJ2-7; D is unclear. The CDR3 runs to 14 residues. The germline gives CDR1 SGHNT, CDR2 YENEEA. V was cut by 5 bases and J by 2 bases, with 13 bases left in between. The CDR3 protein is CASSPNWSTYEQYF. The CDR3 nucleotides are TGTGCCAGCAGCCCAAACTGGAGTACCTACGAGCAGTACTTC.

This clone has just one count. CDR3 sequence (DNA): TGTGCCAGTAGCCCCGCAGGGTTTGGCCACGAGCAGTACTTC. It specifies CASSPAGFGHEQYF. The rearrangement uses TRBV19 and TRBJ2-7; possible D gene TRBD1, 5 bases. The germline V and J ends were trimmed by 6 bases and 5 bases, with 17 bases remaining between them. The CDR3 has 14 amino acids. Looked up from germline, CDR1 is LNHDA and CDR2 is SQIVND (reference sequence).

This clone is deemed medium-sized. This rearrangement joins TRBV7-2 to TRBJ2-7; 8 positions match TRBD1. CDR3 length: 13 amino acids. Trimming cost V 5 bases and J 5 bases; bases outside gene matches: 5. Germline assignment: CDR1 SGHTA and CDR2 FQGNSA. The CDR3 DNA is TGTGCCAGCAGCCCCCAGGGGGCCCACGAGCAGTACTTC. It codes for CASSPQGAHEQYF.

Judged by abundance, this clone is medium-sized. In DNA, the CDR3 is TGTGCCAGCAGTTACGGGATAGGGAACGGCTACACCTTC. This codes for CASSYGIGNGYTF. The gene calls are TRBV6-8 and TRBJ1-2; D gene ambiguous. The germline V and J ends were trimmed by 2 bases and 8 bases, with 12 bases remaining between them. The germline gives CDR1 MNHGY, CDR2 SAAAGT. This CDR3 spans 13 amino acids.

This clone was seen a single time. The CDR3 nucleotides are TGCAGCGTTGAAAAGAGTCGGGGGCCCCCTGAAGCTTTCTTT. This translates into CSVEKSRGPPEAFF. V usage is TRBV29-1 and J usage is TRBJ1-1, with D possibly being TRBD1 (6 bases). Trimming took 2 bases from V and 6 from J, leaving 16 bases between them. The germline V gene has CDR1 SQVTM and CDR2 ANQGSEA. CDR3 length equals 14 residues.

V usage is TRBV28 and J usage is TRBJ2-1, with D unresolved. Germline V gene data show CDR1 as MDHEN and CDR2 as SYDVKM. The CDR3 extends over 14 amino acids. V was clipped by 6 bases and J by 9 bases, with 18 bases between them. Written as DNA, the CDR3 is TGTGCCAGCAGGACCGGTCCGTTTTCGGGTGAGCAGTTCTTC. Translated: CASRTGPFSGEQFF.

CDR3 DNA: TGTGCCAGTAGTTACCGGGACCAGAGCTCCTACGAGCAGTACTTC. Its translation: CASSYRDQSSYEQYF. The V gene is TRBV19, the J gene TRBJ2-7; D might be TRBD1 or TRBD2, each matching 5 bases. With 5 bases removed from V and 0 bases from J, the gap between germline ends came to 14 bases. In germline, CDR1 is LNHDA, CDR2 SQIVND (reference sequence). CDR3 length: 15 residues.

In this sample, this clone turned up a few times. This rearrangement joins TRBV11-3 to TRBJ1-4; 9 bases map to TRBD1. The CDR3 consists of 17 residues. Germline-derived CDR1 and CDR2 are SGHNT and YENEEA. Germline trimming cut 5 bases from V and 5 bases from J; bases unmatched to any gene: 12. The CDR3 bases are TGTGCCAGCAGCCGTAAACCTACTGGGACAGGGAATGAAAAACTGTTTTTT. Protein: CASSRKPTGTGNEKLFF.

This chain uses TRBV18 with TRBJ2-7, with a possible D match to TRBD1 (5 bases). The CDR3 covers 16 residues. Germline assignment: CDR1 KGHSH and CDR2 LQKENI. Trimming pared 2 bases from V and 3 bases from J, leaving 17 bases between. DNA for the CDR3: TGTGCCAGCTCACCAGTGGTTTCGGACAACTACTACGAGCAGTACTTC. Its translation: CASSPVVSDNYYEQYF.